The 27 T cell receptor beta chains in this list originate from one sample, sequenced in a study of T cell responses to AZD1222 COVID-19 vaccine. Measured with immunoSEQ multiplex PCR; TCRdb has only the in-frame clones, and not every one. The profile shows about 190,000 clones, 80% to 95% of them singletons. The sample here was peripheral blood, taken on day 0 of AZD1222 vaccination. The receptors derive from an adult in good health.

Written as DNA, the CDR3 is TGTGCCAGCAGTGAAATTTTCAGCTATGGCTACACCTTC. This sequence encodes CASSEIFSYGYTF. The chain carries TRBV6-1 and TRBJ1-2; D unresolved. Trimming shortened V by 2 bases and J by 4 bases, and 8 bases separated the two germline ends. The CDR3 length is 13 residues. Germline V gene lookup returns CDR1 MNHNS and CDR2 SASEGT.

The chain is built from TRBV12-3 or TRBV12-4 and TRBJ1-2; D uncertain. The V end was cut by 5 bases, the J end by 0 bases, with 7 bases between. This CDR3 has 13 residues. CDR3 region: CASSPLANYGYTF. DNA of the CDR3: TGTGCCAGCAGTCCCCTAGCTAACTATGGCTACACCTTC.

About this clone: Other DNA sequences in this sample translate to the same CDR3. The CDR3: CASSSQWHGYTF. As DNA, the CDR3 is TGTGCCAGCAGTTCACAGTGGCATGGCTACACCTTC. The chain is built from TRBV12-3 or TRBV12-4 and TRBJ1-2; D unclear. Deletions cut 4 bases from V and 6 bases from J, with 9 bases between. This CDR3 has 12 amino acids.

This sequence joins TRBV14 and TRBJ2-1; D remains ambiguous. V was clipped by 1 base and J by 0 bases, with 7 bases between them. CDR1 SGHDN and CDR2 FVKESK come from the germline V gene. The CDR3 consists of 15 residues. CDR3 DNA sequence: TGTGCCAGCAGCCAAGGTCTAAGCTCCTACAATGAGCAGTTCTTC. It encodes CASSQGLSSYNEQFF.

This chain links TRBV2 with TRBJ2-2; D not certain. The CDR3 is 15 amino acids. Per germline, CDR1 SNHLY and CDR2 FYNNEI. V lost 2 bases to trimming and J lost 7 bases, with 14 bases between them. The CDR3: CASSEQLGGLGELFF. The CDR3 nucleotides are TGTGCCAGCAGTGAACAGTTGGGCGGCCTCGGGGAGCTGTTTTTT. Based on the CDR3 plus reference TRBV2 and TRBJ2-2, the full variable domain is EPEVTQTPSHQVTQMGQEVILRCVPISNHLYFYWYRQILGQKVEFLVSFYNNEISEKSEIFDDQFSVERPDGSNFTLKIRSTKLEDSAMYFCASSEQLGGLGELFFGEGSRLTVL.

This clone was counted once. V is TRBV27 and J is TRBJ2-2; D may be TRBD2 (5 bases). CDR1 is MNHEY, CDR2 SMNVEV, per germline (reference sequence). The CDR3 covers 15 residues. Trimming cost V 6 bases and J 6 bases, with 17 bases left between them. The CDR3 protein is CASSPYGLNAGELFF. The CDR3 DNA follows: TGTGCCAGCAGCCCCTACGGACTGAATGCCGGGGAGCTGTTTTTT.

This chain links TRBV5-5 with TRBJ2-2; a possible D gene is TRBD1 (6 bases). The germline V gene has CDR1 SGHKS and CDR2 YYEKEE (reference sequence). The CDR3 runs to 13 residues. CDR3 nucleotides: TGTGCGACCGTAAAGGGGGTCGCCGGGGAGCTGTTTTTT. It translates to CATVKGVAGELFF. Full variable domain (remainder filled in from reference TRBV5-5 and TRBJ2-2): DAGVTQSPTHLIKTRGQQVTLRCSPISGHKSVSWYQQVLGQGPQFIFQYYEKEERGRGNFPDRFSARQFPNYSSELNVNALLLGDSALYLCATVKGVAGELFFGEGSRLTVL.

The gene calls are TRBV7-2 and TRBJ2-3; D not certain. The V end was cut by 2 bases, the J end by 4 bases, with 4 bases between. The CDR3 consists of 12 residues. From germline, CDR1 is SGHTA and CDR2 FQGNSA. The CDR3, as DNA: TGTGCCAGCAGCTTATTACCAGATACGCAGTATTTT. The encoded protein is CASSLLPDTQYF.

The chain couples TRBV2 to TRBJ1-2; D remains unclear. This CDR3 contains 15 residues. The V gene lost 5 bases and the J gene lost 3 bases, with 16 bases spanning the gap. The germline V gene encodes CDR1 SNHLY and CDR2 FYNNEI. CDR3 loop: CASSSRESVDYGYTF. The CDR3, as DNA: TGTGCCAGCAGTTCAAGGGAGAGTGTGGACTATGGCTACACCTTC.

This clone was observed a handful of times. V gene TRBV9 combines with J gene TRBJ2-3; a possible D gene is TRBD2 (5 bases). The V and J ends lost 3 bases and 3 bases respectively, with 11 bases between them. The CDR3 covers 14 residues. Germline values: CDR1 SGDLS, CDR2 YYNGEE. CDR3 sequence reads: CASSERGRTDTQYF. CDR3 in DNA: TGTGCCAGCAGCGAACGGGGTAGGACAGATACGCAGTATTTT.

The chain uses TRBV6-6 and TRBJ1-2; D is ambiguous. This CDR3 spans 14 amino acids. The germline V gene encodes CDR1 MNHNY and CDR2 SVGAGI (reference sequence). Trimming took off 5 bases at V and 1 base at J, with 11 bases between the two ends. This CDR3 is CASSGQTGNYGYTF. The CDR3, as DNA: TGTGCCAGCAGTGGCCAGACGGGTAACTATGGCTACACCTTC.

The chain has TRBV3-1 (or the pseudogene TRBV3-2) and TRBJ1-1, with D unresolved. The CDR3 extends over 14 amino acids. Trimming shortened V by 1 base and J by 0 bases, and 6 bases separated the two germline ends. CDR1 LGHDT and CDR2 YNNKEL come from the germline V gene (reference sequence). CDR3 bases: TGTGCCAGCAGCCAAGGGGTAATGAACACTGAAGCTTTCTTT. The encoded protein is CASSQGVMNTEAFF.

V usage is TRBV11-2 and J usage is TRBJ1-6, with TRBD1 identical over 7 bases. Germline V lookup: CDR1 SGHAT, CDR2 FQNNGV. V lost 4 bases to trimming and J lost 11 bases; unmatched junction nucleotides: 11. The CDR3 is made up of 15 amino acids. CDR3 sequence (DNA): TGTGCCAGCAGCTCCTTGACAGGGAGGAGACCACCCCTCCACTTT. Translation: CASSSLTGRRPPLHF.

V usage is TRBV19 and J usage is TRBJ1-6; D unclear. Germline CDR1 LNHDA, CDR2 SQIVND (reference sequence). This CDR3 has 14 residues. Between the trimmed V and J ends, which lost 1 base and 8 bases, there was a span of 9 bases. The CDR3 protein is CASSIGDFYSPLHF. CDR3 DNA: TGTGCCAGTAGTATAGGGGATTTCTATTCACCCCTCCACTTT.

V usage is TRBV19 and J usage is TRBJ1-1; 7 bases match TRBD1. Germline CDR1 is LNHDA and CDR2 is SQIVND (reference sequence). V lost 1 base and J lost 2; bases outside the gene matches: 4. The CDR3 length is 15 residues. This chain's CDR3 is CASSIGWTGNTEAFF. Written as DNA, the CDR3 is TGTGCCAGTAGTATAGGGTGGACAGGAAACACTGAAGCTTTCTTT.

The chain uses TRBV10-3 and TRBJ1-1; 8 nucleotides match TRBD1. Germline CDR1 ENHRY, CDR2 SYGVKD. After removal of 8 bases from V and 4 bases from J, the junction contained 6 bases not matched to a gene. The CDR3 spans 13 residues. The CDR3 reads CAIGTTGGTEAFF. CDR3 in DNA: TGTGCCATCGGGACCACAGGGGGCACTGAAGCTTTCTTT.

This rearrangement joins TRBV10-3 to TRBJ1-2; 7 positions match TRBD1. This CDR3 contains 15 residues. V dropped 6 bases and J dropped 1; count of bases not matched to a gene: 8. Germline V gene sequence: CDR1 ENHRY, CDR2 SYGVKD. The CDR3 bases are TGTGCCATCAGCCAGGGACAGACCATTAACTATGGCTACACCTTC. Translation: CAISQGQTINYGYTF.

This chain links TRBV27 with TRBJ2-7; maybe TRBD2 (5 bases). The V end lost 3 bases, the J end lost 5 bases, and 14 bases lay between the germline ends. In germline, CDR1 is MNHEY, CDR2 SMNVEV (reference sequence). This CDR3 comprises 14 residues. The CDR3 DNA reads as TGTGCCAGCAGTTTTAGGTTTCCCGGGGACGAGCAGTACTTC. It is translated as CASSFRFPGDEQYF.

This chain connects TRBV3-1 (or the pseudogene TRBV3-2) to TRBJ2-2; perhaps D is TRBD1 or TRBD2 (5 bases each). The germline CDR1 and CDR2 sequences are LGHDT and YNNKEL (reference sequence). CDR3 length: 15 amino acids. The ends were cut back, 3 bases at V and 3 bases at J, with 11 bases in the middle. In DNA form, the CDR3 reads TGTGCCAGCAGCCAGCCGGGACGGGACACCGGGGAGCTGTTTTTT. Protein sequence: CASSQPGRDTGELFF.

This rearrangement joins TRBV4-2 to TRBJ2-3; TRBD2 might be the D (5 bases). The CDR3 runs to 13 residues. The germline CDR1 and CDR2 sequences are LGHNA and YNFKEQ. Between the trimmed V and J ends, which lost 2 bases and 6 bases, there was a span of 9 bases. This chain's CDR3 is CASSQIPSDTQYF. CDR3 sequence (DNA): TGTGCCAGCAGCCAAATCCCTAGCGATACGCAGTATTTT.

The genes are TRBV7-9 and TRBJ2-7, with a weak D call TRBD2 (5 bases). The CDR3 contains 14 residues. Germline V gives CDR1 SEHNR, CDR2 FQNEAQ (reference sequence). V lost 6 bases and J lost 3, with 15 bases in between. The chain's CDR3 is CASSFEGRFYEQYF. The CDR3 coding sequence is TGTGCCAGCAGTTTCGAGGGTCGATTCTACGAGCAGTACTTC. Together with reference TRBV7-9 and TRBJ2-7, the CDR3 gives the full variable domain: DTGVSQNPRHKITKRGQNVTFRCDPISEHNRLYWYRQTLGQGPEFLTYFQNEAQLEKSRLLSDRFSAERPKGSFSTLEIQRTEQGDSAMYLCASSFEGRFYEQYFGPGTRLTVT.

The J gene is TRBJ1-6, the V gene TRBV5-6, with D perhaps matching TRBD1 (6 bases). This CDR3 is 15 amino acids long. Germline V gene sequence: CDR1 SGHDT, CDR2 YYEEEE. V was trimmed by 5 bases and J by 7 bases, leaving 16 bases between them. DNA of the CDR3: TGTGCCAGCAGTTCCGGGGGCCTACTAAATTCACCCCTCCACTTT. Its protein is CASSSGGLLNSPLHF.

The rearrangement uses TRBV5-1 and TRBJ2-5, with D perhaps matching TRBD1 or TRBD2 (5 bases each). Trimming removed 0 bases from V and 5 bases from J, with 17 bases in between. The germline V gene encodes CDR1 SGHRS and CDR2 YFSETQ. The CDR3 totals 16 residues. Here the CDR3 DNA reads TGCGCCAGCAGCTTGGGACCCGGGGCCCCGGGGGAGACCCAGTACTTC. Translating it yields CASSLGPGAPGETQYF.

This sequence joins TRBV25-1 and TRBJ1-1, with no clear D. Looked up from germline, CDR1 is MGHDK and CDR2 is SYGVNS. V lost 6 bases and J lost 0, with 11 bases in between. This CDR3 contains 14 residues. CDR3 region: CASRGPGLNTEAFF. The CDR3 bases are TGTGCCAGCAGGGGCCCAGGTTTGAACACTGAAGCTTTCTTT.

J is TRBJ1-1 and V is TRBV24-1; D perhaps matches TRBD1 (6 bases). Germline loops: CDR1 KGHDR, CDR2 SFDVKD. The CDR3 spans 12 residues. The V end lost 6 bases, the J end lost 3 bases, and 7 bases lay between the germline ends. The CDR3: CATSRGDTEAFF. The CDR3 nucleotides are TGTGCCACCAGTAGGGGGGACACTGAAGCTTTCTTT.

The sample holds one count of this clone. In DNA, the CDR3 is TGTGCCAGCAACCGGGACAGGGGGACCACTGAAGCTTTCTTT. The encoded protein is CASNRDRGTTEAFF. The chain links TRBV18 to TRBJ1-1; 11 bases fit TRBD1. V lost 8 bases and J lost 4; bases outside the gene matches: 6. The CDR3 spans 14 residues. Germline CDR1 reads KGHSH; CDR2 reads LQKENI. Combining the CDR3 with reference TRBV18 and TRBJ1-1 gives the whole variable domain NAGVMQNPRHLVRRRGQEARLRCSPMKGHSHVYWYRQLPEEGLKFMVYLQKENIIDESGMPKERFSAEFPKEGPSILRIQQVVRGDSAAYFCASNRDRGTTEAFFGQGTRLTVV.

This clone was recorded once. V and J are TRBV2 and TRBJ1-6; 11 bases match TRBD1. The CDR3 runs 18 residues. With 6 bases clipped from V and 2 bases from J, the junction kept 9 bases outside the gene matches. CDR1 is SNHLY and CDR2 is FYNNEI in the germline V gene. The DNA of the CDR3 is TGTGCCAGCAGGTCCGGGACAGGGGGAGTCGCCTATAATTCACCCCTCCACTTT. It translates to CASRSGTGGVAYNSPLHF.